Following are 32 T cell receptor beta chains from one sample sequenced in a study of T cells in Graves' hyperthyroidism and ophthalmopathy. The source material, RNA transcripts, was used to amplify TCR beta CDR3 regions. Initially, a first-round RT-PCR of the TCR CDR3 employed the HTBI primer set. TCRdb processed the multiplex PCR reads anew with MiXCR; each CDR3 protein has one entry. The repertoire holds roughly 660,000 distinct CDR3 sequences, with approximately 15% as singletons. Sequenced: blood. These receptors all come from a man aged 45-60 years with Graves' hyperthyroidism.

The chain combines TRBV7-6 with TRBJ1-1; 7 bases map to TRBD1. This CDR3 spans 17 amino acids. V lost 1 base and J lost 1; bases outside the gene matches: 9. Germline CDR1 is SGHVS and CDR2 is FNYEAQ. This CDR3 is CASSLGQGGRQNTEAFF. The CDR3 DNA is TGTGCCAGCAGCTTAGGACAGGGAGGGCGTCAGAACACTGAAGCTTTCTTT.

This clonotype was counted only a few times. The chain links TRBV20-1 to TRBJ1-6, with D perhaps TRBD1 (6 bases). Germline assignment: CDR1 DFQATT and CDR2 SNEGSKA (reference sequence). The CDR3 is 14 residues long. The V gene lost 6 bases and the J gene lost 5 bases, with 14 bases spanning the gap. CDR3 sequence: CSARPTGNNSPLHF. For the CDR3, the DNA is TGCAGTGCCCGCCCAACAGGGAATAATTCACCCCTCCACTTT.

This clonotype was recorded at least ten times. The chain has TRBV5-1 and TRBJ2-3, with D perhaps assigned TRBD1 or TRBD2 (6 bases each). This CDR3 is built from 15 residues. V was shortened by 2 bases and J by 3 bases, with 13 bases between the two germline ends. Germline V gives CDR1 SGHRS, CDR2 YFSETQ. In nucleotides, the CDR3 is TGCGCCAGCAGCTTACAGGGAGGTTGGACAGATACGCAGTATTTT. It codes for CASSLQGGWTDTQYF.

This chain uses TRBV5-1 with TRBJ1-6, with D perhaps TRBD1 (5 bases). Per germline, CDR1 SGHRS and CDR2 YFSETQ. V lost 3 bases and J lost 0, with 16 bases in between. The CDR3 extends over 18 amino acids. CDR3 amino acids: CASSSGAGKSSYNSPLHF. In DNA, the CDR3 is TGCGCCAGCAGCTCCGGGGCAGGGAAAAGCTCCTATAATTCACCCCTCCACTTT.

For this clonotype: Germline and junction disagree at one end, which may indicate a read error. The chain couples TRBV5-1 to TRBJ2-7, with TRBD2 identical over 12 bases. The CDR3 is made up of 16 amino acids. From germline, CDR1 is SGHRS and CDR2 YFSETQ. CDR3 DNA sequence: TGTGCCAGCAGCTTGCTACCGACTAGCGGGAGATACGAGCAGTACTTC. Amino acid sequence: CASSLLPTSGRYEQYF. Using reference TRBV5-1 and TRBJ2-7 for the parts outside the CDR3, the full variable domain is KAGVTQTPRYLIKTRGQQVTLSCSPISGHRSVSWYQQTPGQGLQFLFEYFSETQRNKGNFPGRFSGRQFSNSRSEMNVSTLELGDSALYLCASSLLPTSGRYEQYFGPGTRLTVT.

The rearrangement links TRBV11-3 to TRBJ2-1, with D perhaps matching TRBD2 (7 bases). The CDR3 extends over 16 amino acids. CDR1 SGHNT and CDR2 YENEEA come from the germline V gene. Between the trimmed V and J ends, which lost 0 bases and 5 bases, there was a span of 14 bases. This CDR3 is CASSLEGGGSNNEQFF. DNA of the CDR3: TGTGCCAGCAGCTTAGAGGGGGGCGGGAGTAACAATGAGCAGTTCTTC.

This clonotype was detected ten times or more. J is TRBJ1-2 and V is TRBV27; D is possibly TRBD1 (6 bases). CDR3 length equals 15 residues. Germline V gene data show CDR1 as MNHEY and CDR2 as SMNVEV (reference sequence). V dropped 6 bases and J dropped 8 bases, with 22 bases sitting between them. The CDR3, as DNA: TGTGCCAGCAGGACTCTTGGGGCAGGGGCTTCCGGCTACACCTTC. As protein: CASRTLGAGASGYTF.

At least ten counts were recorded for this clonotype. The chain employs TRBV27 and TRBJ2-7; 7 bases line up with TRBD1. This CDR3 contains 14 residues. Germline V gene sequence: CDR1 MNHEY, CDR2 SMNVEV (reference sequence). V shed 6 bases, J shed 2 bases, and the junction held 7 bases outside the gene matches. CDR3 nucleotide sequence: TGTGCCAGCAGCCCCGGGACAGTACCCTACGAGCAGTACTTC. Translation gives CASSPGTVPYEQYF.

This clonotype was seen ten or more times. The chain combines TRBV20-1 with TRBJ2-7; tentative D call: TRBD1 (6 bases). V dropped 6 bases and J dropped 7 bases, with 22 bases sitting between them. This CDR3 region has 14 residues. Germline-derived CDR1 and CDR2 are DFQATT and SNEGSKA (reference sequence). The CDR3 region has the DNA TGCAGTGCCTCTGCCCCACAGGGCGTTGGAGAGCAGTACTTC. The encoded protein is CSASAPQGVGEQYF.

This clonotype was detected ten times or more. The chain recombines TRBV5-1 with TRBJ1-4; tentative D call: TRBD1 (6 bases). The germline CDR1 and CDR2 sequences are SGHRS and YFSETQ. The CDR3 sequence is 13 residues long. Between the trimmed V and J ends, which lost 4 bases and 7 bases, there was a span of 11 bases. For the CDR3, the DNA is TGCGCCAGCAGCGAAGGACAGCGTGAAAAACTGTTTTTT. It codes for CASSEGQREKLFF.

The genes are TRBV12-3 or TRBV12-4 and TRBJ2-7, with TRBD2 matching over 7 bases. The length of the CDR3 is 16 residues. The V segment lost 3 bases and the J segment 2 bases; nucleotides outside the gene matches: 10. Written as DNA, the CDR3 is TGTGCCAGCAGTTTGGTAGGAGGGACTACCACCTACGAGCAGTACTTC. Residues: CASSLVGGTTTYEQYF.

This clonotype was detected a few times. This chain links TRBV15 with TRBJ1-3, with D perhaps TRBD1 (5 bases). There are 14 residues in the CDR3. V shed 6 bases and J shed 2 bases, with 11 bases lying between them. Per the germline V gene, CDR1 is LNHNV and CDR2 is YYDKDF (reference sequence). In DNA, the CDR3 is TGTGCCACCAGAGGGGATAATACTGGAAACACCATATATTTT. This encodes CATRGDNTGNTIYF.

The chain is built from TRBV28 and TRBJ2-5, with a weak D call TRBD2 (5 bases). The CDR3 is 12 residues long. Per germline, CDR1 MDHEN and CDR2 SYDVKM. V dropped 6 bases and J dropped 6 bases, with 11 bases sitting between them. This CDR3 is CASSARGKTQYF. CDR3 bases: TGTGCCAGCAGCGCCAGAGGGAAGACCCAGTACTTC. Full variable domain (rest looked up from reference TRBV28 and TRBJ2-5): DVKVTQSSRYLVKRTGEKVFLECVQDMDHENMFWYRQDPGLGLRLIYFSYDVKMKEKGDIPEGYSVSREKKERFSLILESASTNQTSMYLCASSARGKTQYFGPGTRLLVL.

This clonotype was detected ten times or more. The chain recombines TRBV18 with TRBJ2-7, with 9 bases identical to TRBD1. There are 14 residues in the CDR3. The J segment lost 5 bases and the V segment lost 5 bases, leaving 7 bases of the junction unmatched. Germline V CDR1 and CDR2: KGHSH, LQKENI. The CDR3 spells CASSRNRGQNEQYF. CDR3 nucleotides: TGTGCCAGCTCAAGAAACAGGGGGCAAAACGAGCAGTACTTC.

V and J are TRBV7-2 and TRBJ2-4; 10 bases match TRBD1. After removal of 5 bases from V and 7 bases from J, the junction contained 8 bases not matched to a gene. The CDR3 contains 15 residues. Per germline, CDR1 SGHTA and CDR2 FQGNSA. DNA for the CDR3: TGTGCCAGCAGCCGCCCGACAGGGGGCAGCAACATTCAGTACTTC. Amino acid sequence: CASSRPTGGSNIQYF.

Ten or more counts support this clonotype. The chain has TRBV12-3 or TRBV12-4 and TRBJ2-7, with 12 positions matching TRBD2. J lost 2 bases, V lost 5 bases, and 7 bases had no gene match. CDR3 length equals 16 residues. The CDR3 sequence is CASSPGTSGPTYEQYF. The CDR3 DNA reads as TGTGCCAGCAGTCCCGGGACTAGCGGGCCAACCTACGAGCAGTACTTC.

At least ten counts were recorded for this clonotype. This sequence joins TRBV5-1 and TRBJ1-2; a possible D gene is TRBD1 (6 bases). In germline, CDR1 is SGHRS, CDR2 YFSETQ. The CDR3 loop spans 16 amino acids. V was cut by 1 base and J by 2 bases, with 15 bases left in between. CDR3 region: CASSLRGEGSNYGYTF. Written as DNA, the CDR3 is TGCGCCAGCAGCTTGAGGGGGGAAGGATCCAACTATGGCTACACCTTC. The entire variable domain, with the rest obtained from reference TRBV5-1 and TRBJ1-2, is as follows: KAGVTQTPRYLIKTRGQQVTLSCSPISGHRSVSWYQQTPGQGLQFLFEYFSETQRNKGNFPGRFSGRQFSNSRSEMNVSTLELGDSALYLCASSLRGEGSNYGYTFGSGTRLTVV.

This chain joins TRBV20-1 and TRBJ2-1; D possibly corresponds to TRBD2 (6 bases). Trimming shortened V by 0 bases and J by 6 bases, and 21 bases separated the two germline ends. The CDR3 consists of 17 residues. Germline V gene data show CDR1 as DFQATT and CDR2 as SNEGSKA (reference sequence). CDR3 nucleotide sequence: TGCAGTGCTAGAGATGACCTTCAGGGTAAGCGGGTCAATGAGCAGTTCTTC. It encodes CSARDDLQGKRVNEQFF.

J is TRBJ1-4 and V is TRBV10-3; no reliable D call. Germline CDR1 and CDR2: ENHRY and SYGVKD. This CDR3 spans 12 amino acids. The germline V and J ends were trimmed by 2 bases and 5 bases, with 3 bases remaining between them. The CDR3 loop reads CAISEPNEKLFF. The CDR3 DNA sequence: TGTGCCATCAGTGAGCCGAATGAAAAACTGTTTTTT.

This CDR3 reads CASSPAGASQPQHF. DNA of the CDR3: TGTGCCAGCAGCCCCGCAGGGGCAAGTCAGCCCCAGCATTTT. The chain uses TRBV7-9 and TRBJ1-5, with D possibly matching TRBD1 (6 bases). The CDR3 has 14 residues. Per germline, CDR1 SEHNR and CDR2 FQNEAQ (reference sequence). V gave up 5 bases and J gave up 6 bases, with 14 bases separating them.

This clonotype was recorded many times. The chain combines TRBV28 with TRBJ1-5; D is unclear. Trimming took off 4 bases at V and 2 bases at J, with 12 bases between the two ends. The V gene's germline CDR1 is MDHEN and CDR2 SYDVKM. The CDR3 is 15 amino acids. CDR3 nucleotides: TGTGCCAGCAGTTCCCCAGCAGGCGGCAATCAGCCCCAGCATTTT. This sequence encodes CASSSPAGGNQPQHF. Together with reference TRBV28 and TRBJ1-5, the CDR3 gives the full variable domain: DVKVTQSSRYLVKRTGEKVFLECVQDMDHENMFWYRQDPGLGLRLIYFSYDVKMKEKGDIPEGYSVSREKKERFSLILESASTNQTSMYLCASSSPAGGNQPQHFGDGTRLSIL.

The J gene is TRBJ2-7, the V gene TRBV10-3; D is possibly TRBD1 (6 bases). The CDR3 sequence is 15 residues long. The V and J ends lost 3 bases and 0 bases respectively, with 12 bases between them. The germline V gene has CDR1 ENHRY and CDR2 SYGVKD. In nucleotides, the CDR3 is TGTGCCATCAGTGAAACAGGGTCAAGCTCCTACGAGCAGTACTTC. Translation: CAISETGSSSYEQYF.

A few counts support this clonotype. The genes are TRBV25-1 and TRBJ2-1; 9 bases line up with TRBD2. Germline loops: CDR1 MGHDK, CDR2 SYGVNS. V lost 3 bases to trimming and J lost 3 bases; unmatched junction nucleotides: 3. This CDR3 is built from 15 residues. The CDR3 region has the DNA TGTGCCAGCAGTGATAAGACTAGCGGCTACAATGAGCAGTTCTTC. Protein sequence: CASSDKTSGYNEQFF.

This clonotype has a count of ten or more. The chain uses TRBV12-3 or TRBV12-4 and TRBJ2-5; possibly TRBD2 for D (6 bases). The CDR3 sequence is 14 residues long. V was cut by 3 bases and J by 2 bases, with 10 bases left in between. In DNA, the CDR3 is TGTGCCAGCAGTTTTGCGGCGGGACAAGAGACCCAGTACTTC. Protein: CASSFAAGQETQYF.

This clonotype was detected only a few times. V and J are TRBV4-1 and TRBJ2-1; 10 nucleotides align to TRBD2. Per germline, CDR1 MGHRA and CDR2 YSYEKL. This CDR3 is built from 16 residues. J gave up 10 bases and V 4 bases, and 13 bases lay outside the gene matches. CDR3 bases: TGCGCCAGCAGCCCCACCGACCTAGCGGGAGAGGGGGAGCAGTTCTTC. Encoded protein: CASSPTDLAGEGEQFF.

There are many counts of this clonotype. The chain has TRBV5-1 and TRBJ1-1; D remains ambiguous. The germline V gene encodes CDR1 SGHRS and CDR2 YFSETQ. Deletions cut 4 bases from V and 0 bases from J, with 10 bases between. This CDR3 comprises 14 residues. CDR3 region: CASSTDGMNTEAFF. DNA of the CDR3: TGCGCCAGCAGCACAGACGGGATGAACACTGAAGCTTTCTTT.

This clonotype was counted at least ten times. The chain uses TRBV29-1 and TRBJ1-2, with 8 bases that match TRBD1. There are 14 residues in the CDR3. V was pared by 6 bases and J by 1 base, with 7 bases of the junction left unmatched. The V gene's germline CDR1 is SQVTM and CDR2 ANQGSEA. As DNA, the CDR3 is TGCAGCGTAACAACCGGACAGGGTAACTATGGCTACACCTTC. Its translation: CSVTTGQGNYGYTF.

V usage is TRBV2 and J usage is TRBJ1-1; no definite D call. V dropped 3 bases and J dropped 2 bases, with 7 bases sitting between them. This CDR3 region has 13 residues. Per the germline V gene, CDR1 is SNHLY and CDR2 is FYNNEI. CDR3 sequence reads: CASSEGYNTEAFF. The CDR3 nucleotides read TGTGCCAGCAGTGAGGGCTACAACACTGAAGCTTTCTTT.

Ten or more counts support this clonotype. The genes are TRBV28 and TRBJ1-5; D possibly corresponds to TRBD1 (5 bases). The CDR3 consists of 16 residues. The V end lost 3 bases, the J end lost 6 bases, and 18 bases lay between the germline ends. Germline V gene lookup returns CDR1 MDHEN and CDR2 SYDVKM. CDR3 sequence (DNA): TGTGCCAGCAGTTTGGGGCCGTGGAAGAGGTCTCAGCCCCAGCATTTT. Protein product: CASSLGPWKRSQPQHF.

This clonotype came up a few times. The J gene is TRBJ2-7, the V gene TRBV10-2, with D hard to call. The V gene lost 0 bases and the J gene lost 2 bases, with 11 bases spanning the gap. The CDR3 runs 15 residues. Per the germline V gene, CDR1 is WSHSY and CDR2 is SAAADI. The CDR3 loop reads CASSESGYEPYEQYF. CDR3 nucleotides: TGCGCCAGCAGTGAGTCGGGGTACGAGCCCTACGAGCAGTACTTC.

The V gene is TRBV7-2, the J gene TRBJ2-5; weak D call: TRBD1 (6 bases). Germline lookup yields CDR1 SGHTA and CDR2 FQGNSA. This CDR3 is 14 amino acids long. V was trimmed by 3 bases and J by 6 bases, leaving 14 bases between them. This chain's CDR3 is CASSLGALRQTQYF. The CDR3 nucleotides read TGTGCCAGCAGCTTGGGGGCGCTTAGACAGACCCAGTACTTC.

In this sample, this clonotype turned up many times. This chain connects TRBV28 to TRBJ1-2, with 8 bases lining up with TRBD1. With 4 bases clipped from V and 7 bases from J, the junction kept 8 bases outside the gene matches. Germline V gene lookup returns CDR1 MDHEN and CDR2 SYDVKM. This CDR3 has 14 amino acids. The CDR3 DNA is TGTGCCAGCAGTTCCTCCGACAGGGGCCGTGGCTACACCTTC. Translated: CASSSSDRGRGYTF.